This is a list of T cell receptor beta chains from one sample in a study of cytomegalovirus exposure and HLA in healthy donors. Libraries were prepared by immunoSEQ multiplex PCR; TCRdb keeps only in-frame clonotypes and omits some of them. The sample has about 62,000 clones, 70% to 90% seen once. Input material: PBMCs. All receptors derive from a man in his late teens or twenties in good health and CMV-seronegative. Each CDR3 is given with its conserved first and last residue. The D gene is left open where the match is weak. For some rows the clone size is stated as once, few or many, or as a class when expanded; others skip it.

v_call	j_call	d_call	clone_size	cdr3_nt	cdr3_aa
TRBV9	TRBJ2-1	NA	NA	TGTGCCAGCAGCACATTTTCCTCCTACAATGAGCAGTTCTTC	CASSTFSSYNEQFF
TRBV28	TRBJ2-1	TRBD1	NA	TGTGCCAGCAGTAGGGACAGCATAAACTGGCAGTTCTTC	CASSRDSINWQFF
TRBV19	TRBJ2-5	TRBD2	NA	TGTGCCAGTAGTAGTAGCGGGGTGGAGACCCAGTACTTC	CASSSSGVETQYF
TRBV9	TRBJ1-1	NA	NA	TGTGCCAGCGCCCGGGTCGCGGGAAGCACTGAAGCTTTCTTT	CASARVAGSTEAFF
TRBV11-3	TRBJ1-1	NA	few	TGTGCCAGCAGCTTAGATGGCAGGGAAGGGAACACTGAAGCTTTCTTT	CASSLDGREGNTEAFF
TRBV7-9	TRBJ2-6	TRBD2	NA	TGTGCCAGCAGCTTGGGGGGGACTGGGGCCAACGTCCTGACTTTC	CASSLGGTGANVLTF
TRBV28	TRBJ2-7	NA	NA	TGTGCCAGCAGTTTATCTGGTCGCGACTACGAGCAGTACTTC	CASSLSGRDYEQYF
TRBV18	TRBJ1-2	TRBD1	NA	TGTGCCAGCTCACCAGGGACAGGGAGAGATGGCTACACCTTC	CASSPGTGRDGYTF
TRBV9	TRBJ2-1	NA	NA	TGTGCCAGCAGTGGGGATAGCGCTAGGGAGCAGTTCTTC	CASSGDSAREQFF
TRBV5-5	TRBJ1-2	TRBD1	NA	TGTGCCAGCAGCGAGCTCGGACAGGTGGGTCGTGGTGGCTACACCTTC	CASSELGQVGRGGYTF
TRBV28	TRBJ1-4	NA	NA	TGTGCCAGCAGTCCTTCGGGAGGTGGTGAAAAACTGTTTTTT	CASSPSGGGEKLFF
TRBV10-3	TRBJ2-5	NA	NA	TGTGCCATCAGTGAACTGGTACAAGAGACCCAGTACTTC	CAISELVQETQYF
TRBV5-1	TRBJ2-1	TRBD1	once	TGCGCCAGCAGCCCCTTCCTTGACAGGGCTAATGAGCAGTTCTTC	CASSPFLDRANEQFF
TRBV5-1	TRBJ2-4	NA	NA	TGCGCCAGCAGCTTGGAGGGGTCCAAAAACATTCAGTACTTC	CASSLEGSKNIQYF
TRBV28	TRBJ1-5	NA	NA	TGTGCCAGCACCCTCGGTCGTTATCAGCCCCAGCATTTT	CASTLGRYQPQHF
TRBV29-1	TRBJ1-1	NA	NA	TGCAGCGGGAGTAACACTGAAGCTTTCTTT	CSGSNTEAFF
TRBV10-2	TRBJ1-2	TRBD1	NA	TGCGCCAGCAGTGAGTTTAGGACAGGGAAGGGATATGGCTACACCTTC	CASSEFRTGKGYGYTF